Listed below are T cell receptor beta chains from one sample, sequenced in a study of blood T cells in healthy people across ages. Using its own MiXCR run on the 5' RACE reads, TCRdb lists one record per CDR3 protein. The repertoire holds 1.8 million or so distinct CDR3 sequences, with approximately 39% as singletons. Material for sequencing was blood. The receptor source for this set is a human donor in good health. The CDR3 runs from the conserved cysteine through the conserved F or W. Each record gives: CDR3 DNA, CDR3 protein, J gene, CDR3 length, V gene, D gene, clone size. D genes are given only for firm matches. Size values are once, few and many counts, or a class for expanded clones, and some rows have none.

CDR3nt: TGTGCCAGCAGTGGACTAGCGGGGGATACAGATACGCAGTATTTT; CDR3aa: CASSGLAGDTDTQYF; j_gene: TRBJ2-3; len: 15; v_gene: TRBV28; d_gene: TRBD2; abundance: few
CDR3nt: TGCAGCGTTGGACAGACCCAGAACTATGGCTACACCTTC; CDR3aa: CSVGQTQNYGYTF; j_gene: TRBJ1-2; len: 13; v_gene: TRBV29-1; d_gene: -; abundance: -
CDR3nt: TGTGCCAGCAGCGTGGAGAGGGACAGGAGAAAAACCGGGGAGCTGTTTTTT; CDR3aa: CASSVERDRRKTGELFF; j_gene: TRBJ2-2; len: 17; v_gene: TRBV9; d_gene: TRBD1; abundance: few
CDR3nt: TGTGCCAGCAGCTTACTTACAGGACAACTGAATGAGCAGGTCTTC; CDR3aa: CASSLLTGQLNEQVF; j_gene: TRBJ2-1; len: 15; v_gene: TRBV7-2; d_gene: -; abundance: few
CDR3nt: TGTGCCAGCAGCTTAAGGACAGGACAGAACACCGGGGAGCTGTTTTTT; CDR3aa: CASSLRTGQNTGELFF; j_gene: TRBJ2-2; len: 16; v_gene: TRBV7-9; d_gene: TRBD1; abundance: -
CDR3nt: TGTGCCAGCAGCTTCCAGGGAATGGGACAGTTCTTC; CDR3aa: CASSFQGMGQFF; j_gene: TRBJ2-1; len: 12; v_gene: TRBV5-5; d_gene: -; abundance: -
CDR3nt: TGCAGTGCCATCTCCAGGGACAGCTTAAACTACGAGCAGTACTTC; CDR3aa: CSAISRDSLNYEQYF; j_gene: TRBJ2-7; len: 15; v_gene: TRBV20-1; d_gene: TRBD1; abundance: -
CDR3nt: TGTGCCAGCAGCTCCGGCAGGATGCCTGGGGCCAACGTCCTGACTTTC; CDR3aa: CASSSGRMPGANVLTF; j_gene: TRBJ2-6; len: 16; v_gene: TRBV7-9; d_gene: -; abundance: few
CDR3nt: TGTGCCAGCAGCTTCCCGAGCCGGGGGGCTTTCTTT; CDR3aa: CASSFPSRGAFF; j_gene: TRBJ1-1; len: 12; v_gene: TRBV7-2; d_gene: -; abundance: -
CDR3nt: TGTGCCAGCAGCGCTCCGGAGGGCCATCCAAACATTCAGTACTTC; CDR3aa: CASSAPEGHPNIQYF; j_gene: TRBJ2-4; len: 15; v_gene: TRBV13; d_gene: -; abundance: -
CDR3nt: TGCAGTGCTAGGCGGACAGGGGGCAATCAGCCCCAGCATTTT; CDR3aa: CSARRTGGNQPQHF; j_gene: TRBJ1-5; len: 14; v_gene: TRBV20-1; d_gene: TRBD1; abundance: -
CDR3nt: TGCAGTGCTAATACTGGGACAGACCAAGAGACCCAGTACTTC; CDR3aa: CSANTGTDQETQYF; j_gene: TRBJ2-5; len: 14; v_gene: TRBV20-1; d_gene: TRBD1; abundance: few
CDR3nt: TGCAGTGCTTCACAGGGTCAAATCTATGAGCAGTACTTC; CDR3aa: CSASQGQIYEQYF; j_gene: TRBJ2-5; len: 13; v_gene: TRBV20-1; d_gene: -; abundance: -
CDR3nt: TGTGCCAGCAGCGTAGGAGGTTCGGGTGGCGAGCAGTACTTC; CDR3aa: CASSVGGSGGEQYF; j_gene: TRBJ2-7; len: 14; v_gene: TRBV9; d_gene: -; abundance: -
CDR3nt: TGTGCCAGCAGCTTAAGGGGCTCTTTGGAGACCCAGTACTTC; CDR3aa: CASSLRGSLETQYF; j_gene: TRBJ2-5; len: 14; v_gene: TRBV5-6; d_gene: -; abundance: few
CDR3nt: TGCGCCAGCAGCTTAGGACGGCTGACTAGCACAGATACGCAGTATTTT; CDR3aa: CASSLGRLTSTDTQYF; j_gene: TRBJ2-3; len: 16; v_gene: TRBV5-1; d_gene: -; abundance: -
CDR3nt: TGTGCCAGCAGATCATCCGAGGTGCGGGGGGTCTCCTACGAGCAGTACTTC; CDR3aa: CASRSSEVRGVSYEQYF; j_gene: TRBJ2-7; len: 17; v_gene: TRBV28; d_gene: TRBD2; abundance: -
CDR3nt: TGTGCCAGCTCACCACCAGGTCGGGGAAGCTCCTACGAGCAGTACTTC; CDR3aa: CASSPPGRGSSYEQYF; j_gene: TRBJ2-7; len: 16; v_gene: TRBV18; d_gene: -; abundance: -
CDR3nt: TGTGCCAGCAGCTTAGGAGGGACAGAGATTAACTATGGCTACACCTTC; CDR3aa: CASSLGGTEINYGYTF; j_gene: TRBJ1-2; len: 16; v_gene: TRBV7-8; d_gene: TRBD1; abundance: few
CDR3nt: TGTGCCAGCAGCTTAGGTTGGGGCCCCAGATCTGGGGCCAACGTCCTGACTTTC; CDR3aa: CASSLGWGPRSGANVLTF; j_gene: TRBJ2-6; len: 18; v_gene: TRBV7-9; d_gene: -; abundance: few
CDR3nt: TGCGCCAGCAGCCCGTCCCCGGAGACAGTCAATCAGCCCCAGCATTTT; CDR3aa: CASSPSPETVNQPQHF; j_gene: TRBJ1-5; len: 16; v_gene: TRBV5-1; d_gene: -; abundance: -
CDR3nt: TGTGCCAGCAGGAAAACTAGCGGGGGGCTAAATGAGCAGTTCTTC; CDR3aa: CASRKTSGGLNEQFF; j_gene: TRBJ2-1; len: 15; v_gene: TRBV12-3/TRBV12-4; d_gene: TRBD2; abundance: few
CDR3nt: TGTGCCACCGATCAGCCCCAGCATTTT; CDR3aa: CATDQPQHF; j_gene: TRBJ1-5; len: 9; v_gene: TRBV24-1; d_gene: -; abundance: -
CDR3nt: TGTGCCAGCAGCTTAGAACCGGGACAGGGGACGAATGAGCAGTTCTTC; CDR3aa: CASSLEPGQGTNEQFF; j_gene: TRBJ2-1; len: 16; v_gene: TRBV11-2; d_gene: TRBD1; abundance: -
CDR3nt: TGTGCCAGCAGCTCCCCCCCCGGACAGGCCCGTAACTATGGCTACACCTTC; CDR3aa: CASSSPPGQARNYGYTF; j_gene: TRBJ1-2; len: 17; v_gene: TRBV7-6; d_gene: TRBD1; abundance: -
CDR3nt: TGTGCCAGCAGTGAACCACAGGGGCGTCACAAGCAGTATTTT; CDR3aa: CASSEPQGRHKQYF; j_gene: TRBJ2-3; len: 14; v_gene: TRBV6-1; d_gene: TRBD1; abundance: -
CDR3nt: TGTGCCAGCAGCCCCCAGGCGGGGGGGCGGACAGATACGCAGTATTTT; CDR3aa: CASSPQAGGRTDTQYF; j_gene: TRBJ2-3; len: 16; v_gene: TRBV7-2; d_gene: TRBD2; abundance: few
CDR3nt: TGTGCCATCAGTGAGTCGAATGCGGGCGTGGAGACCCAGTACTTC; CDR3aa: CAISESNAGVETQYF; j_gene: TRBJ2-5; len: 15; v_gene: TRBV10-3; d_gene: -; abundance: -
CDR3nt: TGCAGTGCTCCGGACACATCTAACTATGGCTACACCTTC; CDR3aa: CSAPDTSNYGYTF; j_gene: TRBJ1-2; len: 13; v_gene: TRBV20-1; d_gene: -; abundance: few
CDR3nt: TGTGCCAGCAGCGTAGCGGTTAGCGGGGGGGCTCATGAGCAGTTCTTC; CDR3aa: CASSVAVSGGAHEQFF; j_gene: TRBJ2-1; len: 16; v_gene: TRBV9; d_gene: TRBD2; abundance: -
CDR3nt: TGTGCCAGCTCACCCAGGACGGGACGGGACAATGAGCAGTACTTC; CDR3aa: CASSPRTGRDNEQYF; j_gene: TRBJ2-5; len: 15; v_gene: TRBV18; d_gene: -; abundance: once
CDR3nt: TGTGCCACCAGTGATCCCGCCCTGGAGGGGGACATTGAGCAGTTCTTC; CDR3aa: CATSDPALEGDIEQFF; j_gene: TRBJ2-1; len: 16; v_gene: TRBV24-1; d_gene: -; abundance: -
CDR3nt: TGTGCCATCATGGGCCGGGTGGAGGATACGCAGTATTTT; CDR3aa: CAIMGRVEDTQYF; j_gene: TRBJ2-3; len: 13; v_gene: TRBV10-3; d_gene: -; abundance: few
CDR3nt: TGTGCCTGGAACCAACTCAGCAATGAGCAGTTCTTC; CDR3aa: CAWNQLSNEQFF; j_gene: TRBJ2-1; len: 12; v_gene: TRBV30; d_gene: -; abundance: few
CDR3nt: TGTGCCAGCAGCTTAGACAACGGGAGGCAGTATTTT; CDR3aa: CASSLDNGRQYF; j_gene: TRBJ2-3; len: 12; v_gene: TRBV7-2; d_gene: -; abundance: -
CDR3nt: TGCGCCAGCAGCACCATTCCCGGGACAGGGGGCTTCTACGAGCAGTACTTC; CDR3aa: CASSTIPGTGGFYEQYF; j_gene: TRBJ2-7; len: 17; v_gene: TRBV5-1; d_gene: TRBD1; abundance: -
CDR3nt: TGTGCCAGCAGTTACTCGAATCTGGGGAATCAGCCCCAGCATTTT; CDR3aa: CASSYSNLGNQPQHF; j_gene: TRBJ1-5; len: 15; v_gene: TRBV6-5; d_gene: -; abundance: -
CDR3nt: TGCGCCAGCAGCTTGTCCACGGTGGATGAGCAGTTCTTC; CDR3aa: CASSLSTVDEQFF; j_gene: TRBJ2-1; len: 13; v_gene: TRBV5-1; d_gene: -; abundance: -
CDR3nt: TGTGCCAGCAGCGCCCCTGGGGCAGAACAAGAGACCCAGTACTTC; CDR3aa: CASSAPGAEQETQYF; j_gene: TRBJ2-5; len: 15; v_gene: TRBV7-9; d_gene: -; abundance: once
CDR3nt: TGTGCCAGCAGCCCCCCCCTATCAGATACGCAGTATTTT; CDR3aa: CASSPPLSDTQYF; j_gene: TRBJ2-3; len: 13; v_gene: TRBV4-2; d_gene: -; abundance: -
CDR3nt: TGTGCCAGCAGCTTAGGGATGGTGAGCGGCCAAGAGACCCAGTACTTC; CDR3aa: CASSLGMVSGQETQYF; j_gene: TRBJ2-5; len: 16; v_gene: TRBV7-9; d_gene: -; abundance: few
CDR3nt: TGCAGTGCCTTACCCAGAGCGGGGGGGGCGGATGAGCAGTTCTTC; CDR3aa: CSALPRAGGADEQFF; j_gene: TRBJ2-1; len: 15; v_gene: TRBV20-1; d_gene: TRBD2; abundance: few
CDR3nt: TGCAGTGCCTCCCCACCGGGACAGGGATTCTACGAGCAGTACTTC; CDR3aa: CSASPPGQGFYEQYF; j_gene: TRBJ2-7; len: 15; v_gene: TRBV20-1; d_gene: TRBD1; abundance: -
CDR3nt: TGTGCCAGCAGCCAGACCCGGGGGCGCTACAATGAGCAGTTCTTC; CDR3aa: CASSQTRGRYNEQFF; j_gene: TRBJ2-1; len: 15; v_gene: TRBV14; d_gene: -; abundance: -
CDR3nt: TGCGCCAGCAGCCTTCCTGGCAGGTCTTTGCAAGGGCGGGAGCTGTTTTTT; CDR3aa: CASSLPGRSLQGRELFF; j_gene: TRBJ2-2; len: 17; v_gene: TRBV4-1; d_gene: -; abundance: -